This T cell receptor (beta chain) was profiled in a study of T cells in Graves' hyperthyroidism and ophthalmopathy. Regarding the study as a whole: Blood samples included most of the expanded thyroid clonotypes exceeding 0.001.

Hyperthyroidism patients were newly diagnosed, had disease duration under 2 months, and were aged 18 to 65 years. This clonotype was counted between two and nine times. Its target is unknown. The CDR3 totals 12 residues. Trimming left V 2 bases short and J 2 bases short, with 4 bases between. CDR1 is MRHNA and CDR2 is SNTAGT in the germline V gene. The CDR3 regions of TCR beta were amplified from RNA transcripts. TCR CDR3 underwent first-round RT-PCR with the HTBI primer set. TCRdb ran MiXCR on the multiplex PCR reads and lists one entry per CDR3 protein. The table records around 760,000 distinct CDR3 sequences, about 35% of them present only once.

The chain combines TRBV6-4 with TRBJ2-7; no clear D. This receptor was identified in a middle-aged woman with Graves' hyperthyroidism. The material sequenced was blood. The CDR3 here is CASSDLTYEQYF. The CDR3 DNA reads TGTGCCAGCAGTGACCTGACCTACGAGCAGTACTTC.